The T cell receptor (beta chain) described here comes from a study of monozygotic twins with inflammatory bowel disease. Findings of the study overall: Compared with healthy co-twins, IBD patients showed reduced TCRbeta repertoire diversity by inverse Simpson. Differing immunosuppressive treatments may have added variability to patient repertoires. A single strong IBD-associated signal or clonotype was not supported by the findings.

Through template switching, UMIs that included a 6-nucleotide sample barcode were added. TCRdb reanalyzed the 5' RACE reads and collapses them to one entry per CDR3 protein, without DNA. The sample has some 440,000 distinct CDR3 sequences; the top ten hold roughly 2.2%. On this clonotype: What it recognizes is unknown.

Germline-derived CDR1 and CDR2 are MNHEY and SVGAGI. This CDR3 comprises 16 residues. This TCR was recovered from a human donor with ulcerative colitis or Crohn's disease, or a healthy co-twin of an affected twin (not recorded which). Material for sequencing was blood. This chain links TRBV6-5 with TRBJ2-1; TCRdb names TRBD2, which stays unverified in the absence of DNA. The CDR3 is CASSYGTSEALNEQFF.